These 20 T cell receptor beta chains were all obtained from the same sample, sequenced in a study of immune heterogeneity within non-small cell lung tumors (dated by TCRdb to 2017 to 2018). This sample was sequenced with a HiSeq X Ten. The TCR beta CDR3 region was amplified with a multiplex PCR system whose first round ran for roughly 11 cycles using 32 V-gene forward primers and 13 J-gene reverse primers. TCRdb took the public reads, trimmed them with fastp at Q25, ran MiXCR for clone calling and kept in-frame beta chains. Rows merge per CDR3 protein into single entries with the most common DNA and genes. This sample comprises 20,000 to 25,000 distinct CDR3 sequences, 25% to 30% of them detected only once. 3.7% of the sample is in the top ten clones. Genomic DNA extracted from bulk tumor tissue served as TCR template, with 600 to 700 ng gDNA amplified per sample. Multiple biopsies per primary tumor were taken during surgery, spaced as far apart as possible within the tumor mass. Patients in the study cohort, which was described as untreated, were newly diagnosed NSCLC cases going through curative surgery.

Source material: lung tumor tissue. The receptors originated from a man in his forties or fifties with non-small cell lung cancer.

On this clonotype itself: Since a much larger clone is just one base distant, this may be a read error. The rearrangement uses TRBV11-2 and TRBJ2-7; tentative D call: TRBD1 (7 bases). Germline V gene data show CDR1 as SGHAT and CDR2 as FQNNGV. There are 13 residues in the CDR3. This CDR3 is CASGGDSFYELYF. DNA of the CDR3: TGTGCCAGCGGAGGGGACAGCTTCTACGAGCTGTACTTC.

This clonotype was seen many times. The chain links TRBV30 to TRBJ2-7, with no clear D. The germline V and J ends were trimmed by 1 base and 3 bases, with 4 bases remaining between them. The CDR3 length is 11 residues. The V gene's germline CDR1 is GTSNPN and CDR2 SVGIG (reference sequence). The CDR3 protein is CAWSGLYEQYF. The CDR3 DNA reads as TGTGCCTGGAGTGGACTCTACGAGCAGTACTTC.

On this clonotype: Given a much more abundant clone one base away, this may be a read error. This sequence joins TRBV5-1 and TRBJ1-2; 7 nucleotides agree with TRBD1. Germline values: CDR1 SGHRS, CDR2 YFSETQ. The CDR3 totals 12 residues. The junction had 6 bases not matched to a gene; V was cut back by 4 bases and J by 9 bases. For the CDR3, the DNA is TGCGCCAGCAGCAGGGACAGTTATTGCTACACCTTC. Encoded protein: CASSRDSYCYTF. Full variable domain (missing parts from reference TRBV5-1 and TRBJ1-2): KAGVTQTPRYLIKTRGQQVTLSCSPISGHRSVSWYQQTPGQGLQFLFEYFSETQRNKGNFPGRFSGRQFSNSRSEMNVSTLELGDSALYLCASSRDSYCYTFGSGTRLTVV.

This clonotype was recorded at least ten times. The chain couples TRBV9 to TRBJ2-3, with 12 bases lining up with TRBD1. Looked up from germline, CDR1 is SGDLS and CDR2 is YYNGEE. The length of the CDR3 is 16 residues. The V and J ends lost 8 bases and 1 base, in that order; junction bases with no gene match: 8. In nucleotides, the CDR3 is TGTGCCAGTACTACGGGACAGGGGGCTGGCACAGATACGCAGTATTTT. This translates into CASTTGQGAGTDTQYF.

This clonotype was counted at least ten times. The CDR3 loop reads CASSLSTDGYTF. CDR3 in DNA: TGTGCCAGCAGTTTGAGCACAGATGGCTACACCTTC. The rearrangement uses TRBV28 and TRBJ1-2; no firm D call. Trimming stripped 3 bases from V and 6 bases from J, with 8 bases between. This CDR3 is built from 12 residues. Germline CDR1 reads MDHEN; CDR2 reads SYDVKM.

The rearrangement uses TRBV20-1 and TRBJ2-5; either TRBD1 or TRBD2 may supply D (5 bases each). There are 16 residues in the CDR3. Germline-derived CDR1 and CDR2 are DFQATT and SNEGSKA (reference sequence). V lost 1 base to trimming and J lost 1 base, with 16 bases between them. Here the CDR3 reads CSARGGWGTFQETQYF. CDR3 coding DNA: TGCAGTGCTAGAGGTGGATGGGGGACCTTCCAAGAGACCCAGTACTTC.

Note on this clonotype: A much larger clone is a single base away; this may be a read error. This chain joins TRBV29-1 and TRBJ1-5, with 9 bases matching TRBD1. This CDR3 is 14 amino acids long. The germline CDR1 and CDR2 sequences are SQVTM and ANQGSEA. The CDR3 DNA reads as TGCAGCGTCGGGACAGGGAACGTAGGTCAGCACCAGCATTTT. It is translated as CSVGTGNVGQHQHF.

The chain is built from TRBV6-2 or TRBV6-3 and TRBJ1-1; D is undetermined. The CDR3 is 15 amino acids. Looked up from germline, CDR1 is MNHEY and CDR2 is SVGEGT. V lost 2 bases and J lost 0, with 10 bases in between. The CDR3: CASSYDEYVNTEAFF. DNA of the CDR3: TGTGCCAGCAGTTACGATGAATACGTGAACACTGAAGCTTTCTTT.

Concerning this clonotype itself: Its ends do not fully match the called genes, so a read error is possible. J is TRBJ2-2 and V is TRBV7-3; D is perhaps TRBD2 (5 bases). This CDR3 has 15 amino acids. CDR1 SGHTA and CDR2 FQGTGA come from the germline V gene. The CDR3 DNA reads TGTGCCAGCAGCTTAGAACGGCACGGAACCGGGGAGCCGTTTTTT. This translates into CASSLERHGTGEPFF.

As regards this clonotype: A much larger clone lies a single base off, so this may be a read error. V gene TRBV7-2 combines with J gene TRBJ2-1; a weak D match, TRBD2 (5 bases). V gave up 11 bases and J gave up 8 bases, with 19 bases separating them. The germline V gene encodes CDR1 SGHTA and CDR2 FQGNSA. CDR3 length: 13 residues. CDR3 nucleotides: TGTGCCTCTAGACACGGGGTCCCTTATGAGCAGTTCTTC. This codes for CASRHGVPYEQFF.

Sample share makes this clonotype medium-sized. This rearrangement joins TRBV7-9 to TRBJ2-1; D ambiguous. V dropped 4 bases and J dropped 5 bases, with 3 bases sitting between them. Germline V CDR1 and CDR2: SEHNR, FQNEAQ (reference sequence). The CDR3 has 11 amino acids. CDR3 region: CASSYHNEQFF. Written as DNA, the CDR3 is TGTGCCAGCAGCTACCACAATGAGCAGTTCTTC.

A note on this clonotype: This may be a read error: a much more frequent sequence differs by one nucleotide. V and J are TRBV24-1 and TRBJ1-1; TRBD1 matches 7 bases. With V trimmed by 3 bases and J by 5 bases, 8 bases remained unmatched. This CDR3 has 15 amino acids. Germline V gives CDR1 KGHDR, CDR2 SFDVKD. The chain's CDR3 is CATSDAQGVVTEAFF. For the CDR3, the DNA is TGTGCCACCAGTGATGCCCAGGGGGTAGTAACTGAAGCTTTCTTT.

By share, this clonotype ranks as medium-sized. This CDR3 reads CSATKTGQGAYEQYF. The CDR3 DNA reads TGCAGTGCTACAAAGACAGGACAGGGCGCCTACGAGCAGTACTTC. V usage is TRBV20-1 and J usage is TRBJ2-7, with 8 bases identical to TRBD1. Germline-derived CDR1 and CDR2 are DFQATT and SNEGSKA (reference sequence). V gave up 4 bases and J gave up 2 bases; unmatched junction bases: 10. CDR3 length equals 15 residues.

This clonotype was seen many times. This chain joins TRBV11-1 and TRBJ2-7; TRBD1 is a possible D gene (5 bases). V dropped 2 bases and J dropped 9 bases, with 11 bases sitting between them. The CDR3 totals 12 residues. Germline loops: CDR1 SGHAT, CDR2 FQDESV (reference sequence). The CDR3 loop is CASSLRMQGQYF. The CDR3 coding sequence is TGTGCCAGCAGCTTAAGGATGCAGGGGCAGTACTTC.

As to this clonotype: A single base separates this from a much larger clone, so it may be a read error. V and J are TRBV5-1 and TRBJ2-1; D uncertain. The germline CDR1 and CDR2 sequences are SGHRS and YFSETQ. CDR3 length equals 14 residues. CDR3 sequence reads: CASSFSPLSEELFF. CDR3 DNA sequence: TGCGCCAGCAGCTTTTCCCCCCTATCGGAAGAGCTGTTCTTC.

A few counts support this clonotype. This rearrangement joins TRBV11-2 to TRBJ2-1, with 9 positions matching TRBD1. V shed 1 base and J 7 bases; nucleotides not matched to a gene: 5. Germline V gene data show CDR1 as SGHAT and CDR2 as FQNNGV. The CDR3 extends over 15 amino acids. CDR3 nucleotides: TGTGCCAGCAGCTTAGCCGGGACAGGGTATAATGAGCAGTTCTTC. Translation: CASSLAGTGYNEQFF.

This clonotype was detected ten times or more. The chain is built from TRBV20-1 and TRBJ2-3; D is ambiguous. The CDR3 has 13 residues. Germline CDR1 DFQATT, CDR2 SNEGSKA (reference sequence). V was clipped by 6 bases and J by 2 bases, with 12 bases between them. The CDR3 region is CSASGSFTDTQYF. In DNA form, the CDR3 reads TGCAGTGCGTCGGGCTCTTTCACAGATACGCAGTATTTT.

On this clonotype itself: A much larger clone sits a single nucleotide away, making a read error possible. J is TRBJ2-5 and V is TRBV28, with D perhaps given as TRBD1 or TRBD2 (5 bases each). CDR3 length: 11 residues. Germline V gene lookup returns CDR1 MDHEN and CDR2 SYDVKM. The CDR3 protein is CASSSRENQYF. The CDR3 coding sequence is TGTGCCAGCAGTTCCAGGGAGAACCAGTACTTC.

In this sample, this clonotype turned up a few times. CDR3 sequence (DNA): TGTGCCACAAGGCGGGCACCCAATTCACCCCTCCACTTT. It yields the protein CATRRAPNSPLHF. The V and J genes are TRBV27 and TRBJ1-6, with D unclear. The germline V gene has CDR1 MNHEY and CDR2 SMNVEV (reference sequence). V shed 10 bases and J shed 7 bases, with 14 bases lying between them. The CDR3 has 13 residues.

In its sample, this clonotype ranks as medium-sized. The CDR3 nucleotides are TGCAGTGCAACCACCCTAGCGGGAGGGCCAAATGAGCAGTTCTTC. Translating gives CSATTLAGGPNEQFF. This chain links TRBV20-1 with TRBJ2-1, with 12 bases identical to TRBD2. Germline-derived CDR1 and CDR2 are DFQATT and SNEGSKA (reference sequence). This CDR3 has 15 amino acids. J gave up 7 bases and V 6 bases, and 10 bases lay outside the gene matches.